Listed below are T cell receptor beta chains from one sample, sequenced in a study of blood T cell repertoires in COVID-19. Only in-frame clones appear in the TCRdb table, and some are missing; sequencing was by immunoSEQ multiplex PCR. The table shows about 71,000 clones, with 83% occurring only once. Sequencing input: peripheral blood. The receptors stem from a man aged 25-45 years with COVID-19, enrolled during active disease. Each CDR3 is given with its conserved first and last residue. Fields, in order: V gene, clone size, J gene, D gene, CDR3 protein, CDR3 DNA. The D gene is left open where the match is weak. Clone size is given for some rows only: seen once, a few or many times, or a class if the clone is expanded.

TRBV5-1	NA	TRBJ1-2	TRBD1	CASSTGTGGFYGYTF	TGCGCCAGCAGCACCGGGACAGGGGGCTTCTATGGCTACACCTTC
TRBV6-5	NA	TRBJ1-5	NA	CASSYSVGKKQPQHF	TGTGCCAGCAGTTACTCGGTCGGGAAGAAACAGCCCCAGCATTTT
TRBV6-4	few	TRBJ2-7	TRBD2	CASSGGRGRTTYEQYF	TGTGCCAGCAGTGGAGGGCGCGGGAGAACCACCTACGAGCAGTACTTC
TRBV6-6	NA	TRBJ2-3	NA	CASRGGGSTDTQYF	TGTGCCAGCCGGGGAGGGGGTTCCACAGATACGCAGTATTTT
TRBV28	NA	TRBJ1-6	NA	CASSSGVSPLHF	TGTGCCAGCAGTTCAGGGGTTTCACCCCTCCACTTT
TRBV6-5	NA	TRBJ2-1	TRBD2	CASSLAGYEQFF	TGTGCCAGCAGTTTAGCGGGATATGAGCAGTTCTTC
TRBV4-2	NA	TRBJ1-1	NA	CASSPNRVNTEAFF	TGTGCCAGCAGCCCCAACAGGGTGAACACTGAAGCTTTCTTT
TRBV7-3	NA	TRBJ2-2	NA	CATSRLVGTGELFF	TGTGCCACCTCTAGGCTAGTCGGCACCGGGGAGCTGTTTTTT
TRBV6-1	once	TRBJ1-5	NA	CASSDGGRGNNQPQHF	TGTGCCAGCAGTGACGGGGGACGGGGAAACAATCAGCCCCAGCATTTT
TRBV28	NA	TRBJ1-5	NA	CASRGGASVVNQPQHF	TGTGCCAGCAGGGGAGGGGCCTCGGTGGTGAATCAGCCCCAGCATTTT
TRBV7-2	once	TRBJ2-2	NA	CASSPLSPRGTGELFF	TGTGCCAGCAGCCCACTTAGCCCCAGGGGCACCGGGGAGCTGTTTTTT
TRBV5-6	NA	TRBJ1-1	NA	CASSFLSFEAFF	TGTGCCAGCAGCTTTCTTAGTTTCGAAGCTTTCTTT
TRBV27	NA	TRBJ2-4	TRBD2	CASSFAGGNIQYF	TGTGCCAGCAGTTTCGCGGGGGGAAACATTCAGTACTTC
TRBV9	few	TRBJ2-3	TRBD2	CASSSGGGVTDTQYF	TGTGCCAGCAGCTCCGGGGGAGGGGTCACAGATACGCAGTATTTT
TRBV6-2/TRBV6-3	NA	TRBJ2-5	TRBD2	CASSDRTSQVGGSQYF	TGTGCCAGCAGTGACCGGACTAGCCAGGTGGGGGGGTCCCAGTACTTC
TRBV4-3	NA	TRBJ2-7	TRBD2	CASSQGLAGYEQYF	TGCGCCAGCAGCCAAGGACTAGCAGGCTACGAGCAGTACTTC
TRBV19	NA	TRBJ1-2	NA	CASSINILVGYTF	TGTGCCAGTAGTATAAACATCCTGGTGGGCTACACCTTC
TRBV28	once	TRBJ2-1	TRBD1	CASRRTGSNEQFF	TGTGCCAGCAGACGGACAGGGAGCAATGAGCAGTTCTTC
TRBV5-4	NA	TRBJ2-3	NA	CASSLDRSTDTQYF	TGTGCCAGTAGCCTCGATCGGAGCACAGATACGCAGTATTTT